This T cell receptor beta chain was observed in a study of CD8 T cells in Susac syndrome. After extraction with the RNeasy kit, about 0.5 to 1 ug of the RNA was reverse transcribed using random hexamers. Amplification of TCR beta CDR3 used immunoSEQ multiplex PCR across 54 Vbeta and 13 Jbeta. MiXCR was run by TCRdb on the immunoSEQ multiplex PCR reads, yielding one entry per CDR3 protein. The sample shows 45,000 to 60,000 distinct CDR3 sequences, almost 95% of them seen only once. Trimming cost V 5 bases and J 3 bases, with 8 bases left between them. The germline CDR1 and CDR2 sequences are SGHAT and FQNNGV. The CDR3 has 12 amino acids. CD8+ and CD4+ T cells from blood underwent TCR beta sequencing.

The TCR was taken from a human donor in good health. J is TRBJ2-7 and V is TRBV11-2, with D tentatively TRBD1 or TRBD2 (5 bases each). Sequenced input: CD8+ T cells from PBMCs. The CDR3 DNA is TGTGCCAGCAGCGGGACCGACTACGAGCAGTACTTC. Translated: CASSGTDYEQYF.